These 18 T cell receptor beta chains came from one sample sequenced in a study of blood T cell repertoires in COVID-19. Libraries were prepared by immunoSEQ multiplex PCR; TCRdb keeps only in-frame clonotypes and omits some of them. The profile shows 150,000 to 200,000 clones, roughly 70% of them singletons. Sequencing was performed on peripheral blood. These receptors all come from a woman at least 80 years old with acute or convalescent COVID-19.

The J gene is TRBJ2-2, the V gene TRBV11-3, with TRBD2 identical over 8 bases. The CDR3 totals 15 residues. V lost 5 bases to trimming and J lost 5 bases; unmatched junction nucleotides: 7. Germline CDR1 reads SGHNT; CDR2 reads YENEEA. CDR3: CASSLGLAGTGELFF. DNA of the CDR3: TGTGCCAGCAGCCTCGGACTAGCAGGAACCGGGGAGCTGTTTTTT.

V and J are TRBV6-1 and TRBJ1-2; 10 bases are shared with TRBD1. From germline, CDR1 is MNHNS and CDR2 SASEGT. The CDR3 covers 16 residues. V gave up 0 bases and J gave up 8 bases; unmatched junction bases: 9. CDR3 DNA: TGTGCCAGCAGTGAAGCGCTGGGGACAGGGGTTCGGGGCTACACCTTC. Translating gives CASSEALGTGVRGYTF.

The V gene is TRBV28, the J gene TRBJ1-5; D is ambiguous. This CDR3 is 14 amino acids long. Germline V gene sequence: CDR1 MDHEN, CDR2 SYDVKM. Deletions cut 7 bases from V and 2 bases from J, with 12 bases between. In DNA, the CDR3 is TGTGCCAGCAAGCTAGGCGGTCGCAATCAGCCCCAGCATTTT. This gives the protein CASKLGGRNQPQHF. Using reference TRBV28 and TRBJ1-5 for the parts outside the CDR3, the full variable domain is DVKVTQSSRYLVKRTGEKVFLECVQDMDHENMFWYRQDPGLGLRLIYFSYDVKMKEKGDIPEGYSVSREKKERFSLILESASTNQTSMYLCASKLGGRNQPQHFGDGTRLSIL.

The chain uses TRBV9 and TRBJ1-2; 8 bases agree with TRBD1. Trimming took 0 bases from V and 3 from J; bases not matched to a gene: 7. This CDR3 has 16 residues. CDR1 is SGDLS and CDR2 is YYNGEE in the germline V gene. The CDR3 nucleotides read TGTGCCAGCAGCGTAGAGCTACAGGGGGTGGACTATGGCTACACCTTC. Encoded protein: CASSVELQGVDYGYTF. The complete variable domain, with remaining parts taken from reference TRBV9 and TRBJ1-2, reads DSGVTQTPKHLITATGQRVTLRCSPRSGDLSVYWYQQSLDQGLQFLIQYYNGEERAKGNILERFSAQQFPDLHSELNLSSLELGDSALYFCASSVELQGVDYGYTFGSGTRLTVV.

This sequence joins TRBV9 and TRBJ2-1, with D possibly TRBD1 on 6 matching bases. V was cut by 2 bases and J by 6 bases, with 15 bases left in between. The CDR3 is made up of 15 amino acids. Germline V CDR1 and CDR2: SGDLS, YYNGEE. The chain's CDR3 is CASSVLGDTFNEQFF. The CDR3 region has the DNA TGTGCCAGCAGCGTCCTAGGGGACACCTTCAATGAGCAGTTCTTC.

The rearrangement uses TRBV10-3 and TRBJ1-5; D is undetermined. Germline V CDR1 and CDR2: ENHRY, SYGVKD. This CDR3 contains 15 residues. Trimming left V 5 bases short and J 2 bases short, with 13 bases between. CDR3 DNA: TGTGCCATCAGTCTCGACAACCTTGGCAATCAGCCCCAGCATTTT. Protein product: CAISLDNLGNQPQHF.

This sequence joins TRBV7-2 and TRBJ2-1; weak D call: TRBD1 (5 bases). Germline CDR1 SGHTA, CDR2 FQGNSA. Trimming stripped 1 base from V and 7 bases from J, with 17 bases between. The CDR3 runs to 16 residues. CDR3 nucleotide sequence: TGTGCCAGCAGCTTAGGGTCAGGGCCCCCTCGGAATGAGCAGTTCTTC. Its protein product is CASSLGSGPPRNEQFF.

This chain joins TRBV7-2 and TRBJ1-5, with a tentative D call TRBD1 (5 bases). Between the trimmed V and J ends, which lost 0 bases and 7 bases, there was a span of 10 bases. The CDR3 is 14 residues long. Germline V lookup: CDR1 SGHTA, CDR2 FQGNSA. The CDR3 sequence is CASSLAAGNQPQHF. Written as DNA, the CDR3 is TGTGCCAGCAGCTTAGCAGCAGGGAACCAGCCCCAGCATTTT.

The chain couples TRBV6-6 to TRBJ2-7; 10 nucleotides line up with TRBD2. CDR3 length: 13 amino acids. From germline, CDR1 is MNHNY and CDR2 SVGAGI (reference sequence). V lost 6 bases to trimming and J lost 6 bases; unmatched junction nucleotides: 5. CDR3 bases: TGTGCCAGCAGGAGCGGGGGGGCTACCGAGCAGTACTTC. It translates to CASRSGGATEQYF.

This clone was seen just once. This rearrangement joins TRBV25-1 to TRBJ2-1; D is possibly TRBD2 (6 bases). The CDR3 runs to 16 residues. V lost 3 bases, J lost 9 bases, and 21 bases lay in between. CDR1 and CDR2 from the germline V gene are MGHDK and SYGVNS. The CDR3 is CASSDATRGNQGEQFF. The DNA of the CDR3 is TGTGCCAGCAGTGACGCGACTAGAGGGAATCAGGGTGAGCAGTTCTTC. Drawing the rest from reference TRBV25-1 and TRBJ2-1, the complete variable domain is EADIYQTPRYLVIGTGKKITLECSQTMGHDKMYWYQQDPGMELHLIHYSYGVNSTEKGDLSSESTVSRIRTEHFPLTLESARPSHTSQYLCASSDATRGNQGEQFFGPGTRLTVL.

The chain is built from TRBV27 and TRBJ1-5; weak D call: TRBD1 (5 bases). The germline V and J ends were trimmed by 3 bases and 2 bases, with 11 bases remaining between them. Germline CDR1 and CDR2: MNHEY and SMNVEV (reference sequence). The CDR3 is 15 amino acids. For the CDR3, the DNA is TGTGCCAGCAGTTTTCTGGGGGGGGGCAATCAGCCCCAGCATTTT. Its translation is CASSFLGGGNQPQHF.

The V gene is TRBV10-3, the J gene TRBJ2-1; 10 bases line up with TRBD2. The V and J ends lost 4 bases and 4 bases, in that order; junction bases with no gene match: 7. CDR3 length equals 16 residues. Germline CDR1 reads ENHRY; CDR2 reads SYGVKD. CDR3 sequence: CAISGLAGGVYNEQFF. The CDR3 DNA follows: TGTGCCATCAGTGGACTAGCGGGCGGGGTGTACAATGAGCAGTTCTTC.

The chain combines TRBV19 with TRBJ2-6; 12 nucleotides agree with TRBD1. This CDR3 region has 20 residues. V lost 7 bases and J lost 0; bases outside the gene matches: 13. CDR1 is LNHDA, CDR2 SQIVND, per germline (reference sequence). The CDR3 reads CASNTPGQGAFLSGANVLTF. The CDR3 region has the DNA TGTGCCAGTAACACTCCGGGACAGGGGGCCTTTCTCTCTGGGGCCAACGTCCTGACTTTC.

This chain joins TRBV7-8 and TRBJ1-2; the D gene is possibly TRBD1 (5 bases). This CDR3 comprises 15 residues. Trimming pared 2 bases from V and 4 bases from J, leaving 14 bases between. Germline-derived CDR1 and CDR2 are SGHVS and FQNEAQ. The CDR3 DNA reads TGTGCCAGCAGCTTAATGGCCGACAGCCCCTATGGCTACACCTTC. This codes for CASSLMADSPYGYTF.

Only a few counts were recorded for this clone. The V call is TRBV4-1, the J call TRBJ2-7; 7 bases line up with TRBD2. The J segment lost 3 bases and the V segment lost 3 bases, leaving 5 bases of the junction unmatched. The CDR3 length is 14 residues. Germline lookup yields CDR1 MGHRA and CDR2 YSYEKL. CDR3 residues: CASSQFLADYEQYF. Here the CDR3 DNA reads TGCGCCAGCAGCCAGTTCCTAGCGGACTACGAGCAGTACTTC.

The chain has TRBV5-1 and TRBJ2-7, with 14 bases lining up with TRBD2. The CDR3 has 14 amino acids. Trimming removed 5 bases from V and 7 bases from J; junction bases left unmatched: 5. CDR1 and CDR2 (germline): SGHRS, YFSETQ. The CDR3 region is CASSGLAGGGEQYF. CDR3 nucleotide sequence: TGCGCCAGCAGTGGACTAGCGGGAGGAGGTGAGCAGTACTTC.

This chain connects TRBV3-1 (or the pseudogene TRBV3-2) to TRBJ1-2; 7 bases are shared with TRBD1. Per the germline V gene, CDR1 is LGHDT and CDR2 is YNNKEL (reference sequence). J was trimmed by 6 bases and V by 6 bases; bases with no gene match: 7. CDR3 size: 13 residues. CDR3 region: CASSIQGGNGYTF. In DNA, the CDR3 is TGTGCCAGCAGTATTCAGGGGGGCAATGGCTACACCTTC.

CDR3 residues: CAWKAGLVSSYNEQFF. The CDR3, as DNA: TGTGCCTGGAAGGCGGGTCTCGTTAGCTCCTACAATGAGCAGTTCTTC. The V call is TRBV30, the J call TRBJ2-1, with D possibly being TRBD2 (5 bases). Germline V gives CDR1 GTSNPN, CDR2 SVGIG (reference sequence). The ends were cut back, 4 bases at V and 0 bases at J, with 16 bases in the middle. The CDR3 runs 16 residues.